The present entry profiles one T cell receptor beta chain with its context. Its antigen remains unknown. The record originates from a study of long-term antiretroviral therapy in people with HIV. Study-level background: The 2015 recommendation for immediate ART came about a decade after the earliest samples.

Amounts of 1-10 million cryopreserved PBMC were held in the samples before DNA extraction. General study findings and limits: Despite increasing after ART, diversity remained lower than that of transplant donor controls.

Version v3.0 of the immunoSEQ assay ran at survey level. Sequencing aimed at about 35,000-50,000 T-cell genomes per sample. Some clones are missing from TCRdb's copy, which holds only in-frame ones; the method was immunoSEQ multiplex PCR. The repertoire holds some 16,000 clones, with around 83% as singletons. CDR1 is KGHSH and CDR2 is LQKENI in the germline V gene. V lost 3 bases to trimming and J lost 8 bases; unmatched junction nucleotides: 12. The CDR3 contains 16 residues. This chain uses TRBV18 with TRBJ1-4; 7 bases are shared with TRBD1. The TCR comes from a woman between 40 and 55 years old with HIV. Sample: unsorted PBMCs, taken 0.5 years after starting antiretroviral therapy. In DNA, the CDR3 is TGTGCCAGCTCACCTCTTCCACAGGGGTTGGGGGAAAAACTGTTTTTT. Encoded protein: CASSPLPQGLGEKLFF.